This T cell receptor (beta chain) was sequenced during a study of shared clonotypes between healthy human individuals (dated by TCRdb to 2020 to 2022). Broadly, across the study: A couple of women and a few men aged 18 to 49 years were included in the cohort. For each donor, CD4 naive and CD4 memory were each given three plates, CD8 naive was given two plates, and CD8 memory was given one plate. Blood TCR repertoires of about five healthy adults were deeply sequenced to estimate repertoire size and the extent of clonotype sharing between individuals. Libraries were prepared and TCR repertoires were sequenced by different laboratories using diverse techniques, in order to increase sequencing depth and limit assay-specific biases. Per donor, leukapheresis produced somewhere between about 0.85 and 9.5 billion PBMCs.

Trimming takes 0 bases from V and 0 bases from J, and the germline ends sit 12 bases apart. Spanning cysteine to phenylalanine, the CDR3 consists of 16 amino acids. Of all the DNA, just the CDR3 is kept, 48 bases in frame from base 1. CDR1 and CDR2, per the germline V gene (reference sequence), are MNHEY and SMNVEV. TCR CDR3 regions were amplified from genomic DNA by multiplex PCR using the deep immunoSEQ assay. Genomic DNA extracted from each cell subset was distributed evenly over all wells of several immunoSEQ 96-well plates, and each plate served as one replicate. Each replicate PCR for sorted subsets received approximately 220 ng genomic DNA, equal to roughly 30,000 T cell genomes. Purified libraries were measured with a Qubit 3.0 fluorometer, size-checked on a Bioanalyzer 2100, and measured again with the KAPA Library Quantification kit. Every immunoSEQ 96-well plate was sequenced on a dedicated single-read 150-cycle Illumina NextSeq 550 flow cell. The authors' pipeline ran thus. Because the immunoSEQ output held only junctional sequences and lacked quality scores, the filtering could not match the filtering applied to full-length reads. Sequences were annotated with PyIR, a Python wrapper for IgBLAST v1.9, and V/J genes and CDR3 were assigned using IMGT germline references. Any read was removed if the V/J assignment was weak (E-value above 1e-6), the CDR3 was missing, or the read contained stop codons, out-of-frame junctions, or ambiguous translated residues. V3J clonotypes were defined as sequences sharing an identical inferred V gene, J gene, and CDR3 amino acid sequence. Percentage overlap between repertoires was computed as shared unique clonotypes divided by the size of the smaller repertoire. Richness of each repertoire was evaluated using RTK rarefaction, the Chao1 estimator, and Recon v2.1 estimates of unobserved clonotypes. Generation probabilities were computed with OLGA for all TCRbeta clonotypes obtained by the gDNA method from several donors. Held by TCRdb, this immuneACCESS table contains in-frame sequences only and omits some clones. Under half of the omission traces to an unresolved V gene where checked; the cause of the rest is unknown. V, J and clone size were drawn from that table, and D and trimming were deduced from the DNA. The sample includes more than 2 million clones, with around 93% observed a single time. Jointly, the top ten make up around 1.8% of the sample.

CD8 naive samples were obtained by positive selection for CCR7 among CD45RO-negative cells, yielding a CD45RA+CCR7+ population from which TemRA cells were excluded. The donors were healthy, HIV-negative adults who had no recently reported acute infections or vaccinations. Every donor was a Caucasian adult living in Nashville, Tennessee, USA. Blood was obtained by leukapheresis, after which PBMCs were separated by Ficoll-Histopaque density gradient centrifugation and cryopreserved in liquid nitrogen vapor phase. Analytical flow cytometry was used to check the purity and quantity of each magnetically sorted T cell population. Genomic DNA was isolated from every sorted fraction and measured by UV absorbance on a Nanodrop 2000c. Comment on this clone: Its antigen remains unidentified. Qualities for individual bases were not recorded, and no much larger clone is one base off.

Points the paper makes about the study in general: Clonotypes shared by all four sorted-subset donors showed higher generation probabilities than non-shared clonotypes. About 5% of naive CD4, 3.5% of naive CD8, about 2.1% of memory CD4, and less than 0.45% of memory CD8 clonotypes were shared across several donors. The genetic and exposure-history diversity represented was limited by the small number of donors. Rarefaction of sorted-subset datasets indicated incomplete sequencing despite the large sequencing depth. Naive subsets generally had larger estimated clonotype richness than memory subsets. Sampling was restricted to blood, and TCR repertoires in tissue are likely to differ from TCR repertoires in blood. Pairwise subsampling led to the expectation that sequencing depth would affect the degree of clonotype sharing among donors.

The rearrangement joined TRBV27 to TRBJ2-7; tentative D gene TRBD1, with 6 bases matching. The receptor's source is a man aged 18 to 35 in good health. Some clones in this sample may be carry-over from other donors' samples. Sequenced input: naive CD8+ T cells from PBMCs. According to the study, the label for this sample's cell subset or site signals: CD45RA+CCR7+. The DNA sequence is TGTGCCAGCAGTTTATCAAGAGGACAGCTCTCCTACGAGCAGTACTTC. It translates as CASSLSRGQLSYEQYF.